This T cell receptor beta chain comes out of a study of blood T cell repertoires in COVID-19 (TCRdb year 2020). Concerning the study at large: Samples from collaborators originated in the United States, Italy and Spain and spanned both the acute and convalescent phases of COVID-19. A de-identified subject ID, COVID-19 status, age in years and sex were almost always included in the sample metadata. The material from the prospective study consisted of cDNA or gDNA derived from T cells, B-cell-depleted T cells, or PBMCs. The dataset comprised deeply sampled blood TCRbeta repertoires from subjects exposed to, actively infected with, or recovered from COVID-19. Where available, HLA class I and class II types were taken from metadata supplied by the sample provider and were not determined by assay-based typing. A freely available public database, intended as a resource for researchers studying the immune response to SARS-CoV-2, is where the repertoires were released. The samples were drawn from two sources: the first 160 participants of the ongoing ImmuneRACE study, and approximately 1,300 subjects contributed by 6 global collaborators.

CDR1 and CDR2 (SGHTA, FQGNSA) derive from the germline V gene. After removal of 2 bases from V and 4 bases from J, the junction retains 7 bases not matched to a gene. The CDR3 runs 16 amino acids, cysteine and phenylalanine included. Only CDR3 DNA remains: 48 bases, in frame from the first base. About this clone itself: What this receptor recognizes is not known. Qualities for individual bases were not recorded, and no much larger clone is one base off.

The research as a whole found: The quantity of clinical and demographic metadata differed by source and by participant and was supplied without curation.

One collaborating source in Seattle enrolled patients during active infection and followed them longitudinally through the course of disease. The collaborating institutions used their own protocols to collect whole blood in K2EDTA tubes. For TCRbeta analysis, collaborators shipped samples in one of three forms: frozen whole blood, isolated PBMCs, or DNA extracted from either of those sample types. TCRbeta CDR3 regions were amplified from genomic DNA by means of the immunoSEQ Assay, a bias-controlled multiplex PCR. The paper's data handling went like this. Nucleated cell counts per sample were estimated from amplification of reference gene primers within the assay. Sequence reads were collapsed and filtered to measure the absolute abundance of every unique TCRbeta CDR3 rearrangement. For each sample, productive Simpson clonality was calculated as the square root of Simpson's diversity index across productive rearrangements. In TCRdb, the immuneACCESS table is reduced to in-frame sequences with V and J assigned. These tables do not hold every clone; where another copy was compared, an unresolved V gene accounts for under half, and the others remain unexplained. Clone size and the V and J calls come from that table; the DNA yielded D and trimming. Present in this sample are 150,000 to 200,000 clones, approximately 86% of which were seen just once. Around 7% of the sample rests with the top ten.

Sequences were obtained from peripheral blood. The clonotype originates from a woman aged 40 to 49 with COVID-19, enrolled during active disease. The chain is encoded by TRBV7-2 joined to TRBJ2-7, with 11 bases matching TRBD2. This receptor has the CDR3 CASSLIFSGRAYEQYF. The nucleotide sequence is given as TGTGCCAGCAGCTTAATTTTTAGCGGGAGGGCGTACGAGCAGTACTTC.